This T cell receptor beta chain was found in a study of OX40 agonist ivuxolimab in advanced cancers. About the study as a whole: Ivuxolimab was an agonistic, fully human IgG2 monoclonal antibody directed against OX40 (CD134), a costimulatory receptor. Patients were allowed to have had prior anti-PD-1, anti-PD-L1 or anti-CTLA-4 therapy, and approximately 40% of the dose-escalation patients had been treated with checkpoint inhibitors. Intravenous ivuxolimab was administered to patients every 2 weeks at six dose levels: 0.01, 0.1, 0.3, 1.5, 3 and 10 mg/kg. The paper covers the monotherapy dose-escalation part of the phase I ivuxolimab trial, which included N of about 56 patients. In the dose-escalation cohort, 75% to 90% of patients were male, and the mean age was roughly 56 years with a range of roughly 20 to 79. Of the 50 to 55 dose-escalation patients, hepatocellular carcinoma was present in approximately 20, melanoma in around 15, renal cell carcinoma in 9 and head and neck cancer in 9. Peripheral TCRbeta sequencing was intended to test whether TCR sequence diversity was altered and clonal T-cell expansion was caused by ivuxolimab. Partial responses occurred in three dose-escalation patients: two with cutaneous melanoma and one with hepatocellular carcinoma.

Summary of the overall study and its limitations: After ivuxolimab, expanded clones were on average more numerous among CD8+ T cells than among CD4+ T cells. At doses of 0.1 to 3.0 mg/kg, clonal expansion of both CD4+ and CD8+ blood T cells was observed from baseline to week 6. Low levels of normalized T-cell clonal expansion were also seen in some patients who did not respond. The antigen specificity of the peripheral T cells that underwent clonal expansion was not determined. In the 0.1-3.0 mg/kg groups, partial responders had among the lowest normalized peripheral clonal expansion, particularly in CD8+ T cells.

Worth noting for this clone: Its recognized antigen is unknown. No much larger clonotype is one base removed from it; base qualities were not supplied.

Genomic DNA was extracted from sorted cells for sequencing of the TCRbeta CDR3 region. The immunoSEQ Assay was used for sequencing of TCRbeta CDR3 regions. TCRdb retrieved this table from immuneACCESS and kept in-frame rearrangements only. Not all clones are present; in checked studies, unresolved V genes account for under half, and no reason is known for the remainder. Counted in this sample were under 100,000 clones; 90% of them appeared once. 0.15% to 0.2% of the sample rests with the top ten. Patients with autoimmune disease history or receiving systemic immunosuppression were excluded from the trial. Peripheral blood for TCR sequencing was drawn from every dose cohort at baseline, at cycle 4 day 1 and at cycle 7 day 1. The samples were drawn from a first-in-human, open-label, multicenter phase I dose-escalation trial of ivuxolimab. Adults with locally advanced or metastatic melanoma, renal cell carcinoma, hepatocellular carcinoma or head and neck squamous cell carcinoma were enrolled in the trial. Before TCR sequencing, CD4+ T cells and CD8+ T cells from peripheral blood were sorted into separate populations.

The junction shows trimming of 3 bases on V and 2 bases on J, plus 7 bases between the germline ends. Via the germline V gene, CDR1 is SGHTA and CDR2 FQGTGA. The CDR3 has 14 amino acids, counting the end cysteine and phenylalanine. Only the CDR3 DNA stays, 42 bases, in frame from base 1. The sequence derives from an adult with an advanced solid tumor such as melanoma, head and neck, liver or kidney cancer. Source: CD4+ or CD8+ T cells sorted from blood, taken in a trial of the OX40 agonist ivuxolimab. This sequence uses TRBV7-3 and TRBJ2-2; possibly the D gene is TRBD2, per 5 matching bases. The DNA sequence follows: TGTGCCAGCAGCTTCGGGGTCAACACCGGGGAGCTGTTTTTT. It specifies CASSFGVNTGELFF.